This T cell receptor beta chain came from a study of blood T cell repertoires in COVID-19. Study summary: The origin of the acute and convalescent COVID-19 samples was the United States, Italy and Spain. Sources were T cells, B-cell-depleted T cells, or PBMCs; the material itself was cDNA or gDNA.

Trimming shortened V by 4 bases and J by 4 bases, and 8 bases separated the two germline ends. Germline CDR1 and CDR2: SEHNR and FQNEAQ (reference sequence). The CDR3 length is 13 residues. Authors' processing steps: Scientists estimated how many nucleated cells there were by amplifying reference gene primers. The method was immunoSEQ multiplex PCR; TCRdb's version includes in-frame clones alone and lacks a portion of them. Clonal size and the V and J genes are those of that table, whereas D and trimming came from the DNA. Seen here are roughly 150,000 clones, approximately 91% observed once, and the top ten hold about 2.4%.

The source material was peripheral blood. The chain recombines TRBV7-9 with TRBJ1-5; a weak D match, TRBD1 (5 bases). This sequence was found in a woman in her 70s with acute or convalescent COVID-19. CDR3 nucleotides: TGTGCCAGCAGCTCTCAGGGTAATCAGCCCCAGCATTTT. This codes for CASSSQGNQPQHF.